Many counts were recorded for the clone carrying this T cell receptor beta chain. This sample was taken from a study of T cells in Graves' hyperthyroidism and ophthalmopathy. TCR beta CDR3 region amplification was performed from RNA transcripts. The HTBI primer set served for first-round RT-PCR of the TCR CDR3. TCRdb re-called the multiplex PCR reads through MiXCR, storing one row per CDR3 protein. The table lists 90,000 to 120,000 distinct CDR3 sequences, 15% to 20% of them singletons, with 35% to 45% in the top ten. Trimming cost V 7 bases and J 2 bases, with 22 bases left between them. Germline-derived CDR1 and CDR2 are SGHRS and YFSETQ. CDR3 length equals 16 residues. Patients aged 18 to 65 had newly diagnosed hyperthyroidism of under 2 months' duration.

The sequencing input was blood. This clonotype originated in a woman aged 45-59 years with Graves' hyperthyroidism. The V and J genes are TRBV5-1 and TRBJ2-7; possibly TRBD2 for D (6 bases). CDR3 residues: CASSRAATSYTYEQYF. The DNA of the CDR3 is TGCGCCAGCTCCCGCGCCGCCACTAGCTATACCTACGAGCAGTACTTC.